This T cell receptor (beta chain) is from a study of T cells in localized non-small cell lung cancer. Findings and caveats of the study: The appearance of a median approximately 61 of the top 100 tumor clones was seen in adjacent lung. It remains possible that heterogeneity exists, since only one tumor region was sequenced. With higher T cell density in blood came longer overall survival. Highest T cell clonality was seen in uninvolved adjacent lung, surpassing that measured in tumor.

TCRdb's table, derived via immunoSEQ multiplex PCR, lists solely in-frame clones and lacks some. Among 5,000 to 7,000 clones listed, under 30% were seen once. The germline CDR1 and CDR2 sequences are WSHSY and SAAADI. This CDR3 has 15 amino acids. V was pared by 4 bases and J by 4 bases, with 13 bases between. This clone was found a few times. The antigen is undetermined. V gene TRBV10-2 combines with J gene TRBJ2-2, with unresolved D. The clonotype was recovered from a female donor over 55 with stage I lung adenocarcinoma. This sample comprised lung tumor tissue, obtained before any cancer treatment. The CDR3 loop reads CASSVFRAGTGELFF. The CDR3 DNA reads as TGCGCCAGCAGTGTTTTCCGAGCCGGCACCGGGGAGCTGTTTTTT.